This entry concerns a single T cell receptor beta chain. This record comes from a study of technical replicates of blood from a few donors. This table comes from immunoSEQ multiplex PCR, and its TCRdb copy is limited to in-frame clones, with some not included. The data hold 85,000 to 100,000 clones, with about 96% observed a single time. Losses at the gene ends were 4 bases for V and 0 bases for J; bases not matched to a gene: 13. The CDR3 has 19 residues. The V gene's germline CDR1 is SGDLS and CDR2 YYNGEE. The sample taken for sequencing was T cells isolated from PBMCs. The V call is TRBV9, the J call TRBJ1-3, with TRBD1 matching over 10 bases. This TCR came from a human donor in good health. CDR3 loop: CASSPQIPGTGVSGNTIYF. For the CDR3, the DNA is TGTGCCAGCAGCCCTCAGATCCCGGGGACAGGGGTCTCTGGAAACACCATATATTTT.